This T cell receptor beta chain is drawn from a study of T cells expressing NK-cell markers. The germline gives CDR1 SGHTA, CDR2 FQGNSA. The CDR3 has 16 residues. Study outcomes and limitations: In a few donors, dominant clonotypes made up 28.3-60.1% of CD3+CD56-NKG2C+ cells.

With respect to this clonotype: No antigen is known for it.

TCRdb reprocessed the 5' RACE reads; each CDR3 protein has one entry and no DNA is given. This sample's table has 350,000 to 400,000 distinct CDR3 sequences. V and J are TRBV7-2 and TRBJ2-1; TCRdb outputs TRBD2, but without DNA this stays unchecked. The receptor was isolated from a woman in her 50s in good health. The sequenced material came from blood T cells: a sorted CD56 or NKG2C T cell subset, CD4+ or CD8+ T cells, or bulk PBMC T cells (not recorded which). This CDR3 is CASRQDTSVSYNEQFF. The complete variable domain, with remaining parts taken from reference TRBV7-2 and TRBJ2-1, reads GAGVSQSPSNKVTEKGKDVELRCDPISGHTALYWYRQSLGQGLEFLIYFQGNSAPDKSGLPSDRFSAERTGGSVSTLTIQRTQQEDSAVYLCASRQDTSVSYNEQFFGPGTRLTVL.